These T cell receptor beta chains were read from a single sample in a study of tumour-infiltrating T cells in Burkitt lymphoma. TCRdb keeps only in-frame clones here, not all; method: immunoSEQ multiplex PCR. The data hold 2,400 or so clones, with 24% observed a single time. Sequencing was performed on tumor tissue from a relapse. Receptors were obtained from a human donor with relapsed Burkitt lymphoma. Some clones in this sample may be carry-over from other donors' samples. CDR3s include the opening cysteine and the closing phenylalanine or tryptophan. D genes are given only for firm matches. Expanded clones are given a class, and other clones once, few, many or no size at all.

v_call,d_call,clone_size,j_call,cdr3_nt,cdr3_aa
TRBV4-1,-,large,TRBJ2-3,TGCGCCAGTCGAGGGGGGCTGGCAGGAGATACGCAGTATTTT,CASRGGLAGDTQYF
TRBV29-1,-,-,TRBJ1-1,TGCAGCGTTGTAGGTGGGGGGACTGAAGCTTTCTTT,CSVVGGGTEAFF
TRBV28,-,-,TRBJ2-2,TGTGCCAGCAGTTTGGGGGCCGGGGAGCTGTTTTTT,CASSLGAGELFF
TRBV5-6,-,few,TRBJ1-1,TGTGCCAGCACCCTAGGGGCACTAGAAGCTTTCTTT,CASTLGALEAFF
TRBV25-1,-,-,TRBJ2-7,TGTGCCAGCAGTGAAGCGCCCCGCCCCTCCGAGCAGTACTTC,CASSEAPRPSEQYF
TRBV6-4,-,few,TRBJ2-5,TGTGCCAGAGAAGACAAGGAGCAAGAGACCCAGTACTTC,CAREDKEQETQYF
TRBV11-3,-,-,TRBJ2-1,TGTGCCAGCAGCTTGAGTCCCAATGAGCAGTTCTTC,CASSLSPNEQFF
TRBV9,-,-,TRBJ2-3,TGTGCCAGCAGCGTAGATGCGATACTTAGCACAGATACGCAGTATTTT,CASSVDAILSTDTQYF
TRBV18,-,-,TRBJ1-5,TGTGCCAGCTCACCTACAGGGTCCCATCAGCCCCAGCATTTT,CASSPTGSHQPQHF
TRBV15,-,-,TRBJ2-4,TGTGCCACCAGCCCCCGGTTAGTGGCGGGCAACATTCAGTACTTC,CATSPRLVAGNIQYF
TRBV5-3,-,-,TRBJ2-3,TGTGCCAGAAGCTTGGAACAGAACAGGAACACAGATACGCAGTATTTT,CARSLEQNRNTDTQYF
TRBV30,-,-,TRBJ1-2,TGTGCTTGGACCCCCCTCGGGTCTTATGGCTACACCTTC,CAWTPLGSYGYTF
TRBV5-1,-,-,TRBJ1-3,TGCGCCAGCAGCGGGACTCCAGGAAACACCATATATTTT,CASSGTPGNTIYF
TRBV7-2,-,few,TRBJ2-7,TGTGCCAGCAGCCCCTCGTCCCATCCTACAGGTATCTACGAGCAGTACTTC,CASSPSSHPTGIYEQYF
TRBV4-2,TRBD1,-,TRBJ2-2,TGTGCCAGCACCTTCCAGACAGGGGGCGAGGGGGAGCTGTTTTTT,CASTFQTGGEGELFF
TRBV11-3,-,-,TRBJ2-1,TGTGCCAGCAGCTTGCACAGGGGGGGAAGCTCCTACAATGAGCAGTTCTTC,CASSLHRGGSSYNEQFF
TRBV18,-,-,TRBJ2-3,TGTGCCAGCTCCCCCCTCCAACAAACGGATACGCAGTATTTT,CASSPLQQTDTQYF
TRBV19,-,-,TRBJ2-3,TGTGCCAGTAGCTCGGACCTCTGGGAGAGTAGCACAGATACGCAGTATTTT,CASSSDLWESSTDTQYF
TRBV9,-,few,TRBJ2-2,TGTGCCAGCAGCGTAGAGAGGGGGACCGGGGAGCTGTTTTTT,CASSVERGTGELFF
TRBV2,TRBD2,once,TRBJ2-1,TGTGCCGGACTAGCGGGGGGGCGCAATGAGCAGTTCTTC,CAGLAGGRNEQFF
TRBV30,-,few,TRBJ1-5,TGTGCCTGGAGTGTACTCAAGTCGTCGGCGGCGGGCAATCAGCCCCAGCATTTT,CAWSVLKSSAAGNQPQHF
TRBV28,-,few,TRBJ1-1,TGTGCCAGCAGTTTATCTTACGAGAACACTGAAGCTTTTTTT,CASSLSYENTEAFF
TRBV13,-,-,TRBJ1-4,TGTGCCAGCAGCCCTGGCGGGTTGGCTAATGAAAAACTGTTTTTT,CASSPGGLANEKLFF